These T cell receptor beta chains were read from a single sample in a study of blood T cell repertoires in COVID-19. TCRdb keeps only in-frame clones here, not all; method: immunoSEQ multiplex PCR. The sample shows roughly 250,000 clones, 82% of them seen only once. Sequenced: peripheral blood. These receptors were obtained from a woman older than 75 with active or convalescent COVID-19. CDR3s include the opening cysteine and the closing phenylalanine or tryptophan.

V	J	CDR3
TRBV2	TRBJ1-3	CARQGARGNTIYF
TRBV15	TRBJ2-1	CATSITYNEQFF
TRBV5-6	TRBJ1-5	CASSSSGLGPNQPQHF
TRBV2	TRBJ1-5	CASSEWQGINQPQHF
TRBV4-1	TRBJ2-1	CASSQGSGLYNEQFF
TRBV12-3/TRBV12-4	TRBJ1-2	CASSKDTNYGYTF
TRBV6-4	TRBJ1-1	CASSRDSSAEAFF
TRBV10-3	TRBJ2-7	CAISGSGSSYEQYF
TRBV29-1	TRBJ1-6	CSGDRDSEYNSPLHF
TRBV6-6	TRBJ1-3	CASSYSSGYEGNTIYF
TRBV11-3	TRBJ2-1	CASSASGGPYNEQFF
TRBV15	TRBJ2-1	CATSRERGNYNEQFF
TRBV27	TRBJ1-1	CASSAYRQGGTEAFF
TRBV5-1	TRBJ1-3	CASSLDGGAGNTIYF
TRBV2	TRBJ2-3	CASSSGTSGRATDTQYF
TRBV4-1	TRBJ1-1	CASSQTPFAADRMNTEAFF
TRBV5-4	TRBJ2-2	CASSPGLAVNTGELFF
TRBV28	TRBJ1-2	CASSSRGNPLNYGYTF
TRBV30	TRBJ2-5	CAWSPTGGTQYF
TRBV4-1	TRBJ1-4	CASSQKPNRVGDEKLFF
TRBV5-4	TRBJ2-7	CASSLAASGSSYEQYF
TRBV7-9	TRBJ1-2	CASSFGTGGNYGYTF
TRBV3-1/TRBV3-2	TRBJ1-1	CASSPRGANTEAFF
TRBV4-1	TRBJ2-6	CASSQAINSYSGANVLTF
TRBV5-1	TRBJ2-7	CASSPGTVYEQYF
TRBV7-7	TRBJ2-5	CASSDGLADAETQYF
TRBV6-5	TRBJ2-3	CASSFRQGSDTQYF
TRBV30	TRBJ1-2	CAWDLQGGGYTF
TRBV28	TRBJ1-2	CASSLDPGQGLYGYTF
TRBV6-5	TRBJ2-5	CASRILGTPPETQYF
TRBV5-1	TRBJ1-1	CASSSGGQNTEAFF
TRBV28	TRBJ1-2	CAVRTVTYGYTF
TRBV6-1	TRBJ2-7	CASSDLGGLAGAPTLRGQYF
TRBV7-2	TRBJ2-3	CASSLWGDTDTQYF
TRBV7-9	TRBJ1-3	CASSKPGQVSGNTIYF
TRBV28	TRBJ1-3	CASSLSQGFSGNTIYF
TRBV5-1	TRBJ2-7	CASGRWQGPSYEQYF
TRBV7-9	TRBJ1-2	CASSLKGGSGYTF
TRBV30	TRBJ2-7	CAWSRQGVYEQYF
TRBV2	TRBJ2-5	CASSDVQLGQTQYF
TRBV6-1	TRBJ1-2	CASSSTGSSGYTF
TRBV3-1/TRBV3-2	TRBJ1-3	CASSPPVSSGNTIYF
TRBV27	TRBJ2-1	CASSRQGLLGQFF
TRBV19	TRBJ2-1	CASKSPSGSYNEQFF
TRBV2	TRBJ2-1	CASSPQGTTRVGYNEQFF
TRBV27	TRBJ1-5	CASSLQARGNQPQHF
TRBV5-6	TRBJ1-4	CASSHNRVRDEKLFF
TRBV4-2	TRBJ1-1	CASTRGGGRNTEAFF
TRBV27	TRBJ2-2	CASSLGTGFTGELFF